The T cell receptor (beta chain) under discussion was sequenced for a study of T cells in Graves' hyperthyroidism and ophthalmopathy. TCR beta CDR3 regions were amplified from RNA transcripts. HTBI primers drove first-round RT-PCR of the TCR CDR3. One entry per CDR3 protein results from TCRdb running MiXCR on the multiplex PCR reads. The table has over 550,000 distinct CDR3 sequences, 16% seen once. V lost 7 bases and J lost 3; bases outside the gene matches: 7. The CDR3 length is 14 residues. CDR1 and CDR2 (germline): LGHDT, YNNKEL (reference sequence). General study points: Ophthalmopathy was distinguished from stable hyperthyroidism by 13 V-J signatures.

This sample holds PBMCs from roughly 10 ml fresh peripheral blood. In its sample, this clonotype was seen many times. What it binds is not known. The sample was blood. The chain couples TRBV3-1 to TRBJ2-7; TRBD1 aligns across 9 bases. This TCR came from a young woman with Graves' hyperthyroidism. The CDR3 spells CASTRGQGIYEQYF. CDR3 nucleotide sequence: TGTGCCAGCACCCGAGGACAGGGGATCTACGAGCAGTACTTC.